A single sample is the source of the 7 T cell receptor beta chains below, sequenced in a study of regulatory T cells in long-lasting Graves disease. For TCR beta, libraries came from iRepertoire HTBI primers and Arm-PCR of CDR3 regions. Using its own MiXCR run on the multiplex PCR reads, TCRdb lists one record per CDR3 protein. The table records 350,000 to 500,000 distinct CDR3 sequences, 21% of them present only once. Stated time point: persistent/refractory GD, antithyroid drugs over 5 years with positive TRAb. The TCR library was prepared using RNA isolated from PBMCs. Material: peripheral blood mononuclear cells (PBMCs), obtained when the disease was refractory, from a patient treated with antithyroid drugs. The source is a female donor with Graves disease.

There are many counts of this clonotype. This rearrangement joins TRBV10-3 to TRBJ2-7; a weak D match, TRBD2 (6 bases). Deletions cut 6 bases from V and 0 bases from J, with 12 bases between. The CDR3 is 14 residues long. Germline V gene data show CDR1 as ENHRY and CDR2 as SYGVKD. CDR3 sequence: CAISPTRDSYEQYF. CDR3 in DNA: TGTGCCATCAGCCCGACTAGGGACTCCTACGAGCAGTACTTC.

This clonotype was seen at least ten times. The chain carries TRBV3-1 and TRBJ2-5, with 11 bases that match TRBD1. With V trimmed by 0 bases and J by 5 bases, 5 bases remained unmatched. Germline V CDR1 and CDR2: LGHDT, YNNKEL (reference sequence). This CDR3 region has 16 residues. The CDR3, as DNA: TGTGCCAGCAGCCAAGATCTGGGACAGGGGGTGGAGACCCAGTACTTC. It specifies CASSQDLGQGVETQYF.

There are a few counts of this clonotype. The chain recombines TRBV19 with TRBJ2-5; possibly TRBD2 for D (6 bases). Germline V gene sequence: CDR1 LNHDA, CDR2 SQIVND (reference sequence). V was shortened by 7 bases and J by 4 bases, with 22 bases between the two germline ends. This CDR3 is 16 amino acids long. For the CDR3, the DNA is TGTGCCAGTACCAATAGGGGCGGGATGAACGGAGAGACCCAGTACTTC. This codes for CASTNRGGMNGETQYF.

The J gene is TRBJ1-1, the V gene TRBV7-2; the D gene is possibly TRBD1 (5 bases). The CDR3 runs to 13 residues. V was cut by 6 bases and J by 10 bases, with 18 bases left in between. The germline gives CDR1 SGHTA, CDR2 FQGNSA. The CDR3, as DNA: TGTGCCAGCAGAGAGACGGGGCTAGAAAGAGCTTTCTTT. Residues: CASRETGLERAFF.

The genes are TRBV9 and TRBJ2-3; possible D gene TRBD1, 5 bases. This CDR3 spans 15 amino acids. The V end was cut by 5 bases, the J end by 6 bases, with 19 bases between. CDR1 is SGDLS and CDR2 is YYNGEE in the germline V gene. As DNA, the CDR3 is TGTGCCAGCAGTTCCTGGGGCAGCGACGCGGATACGCAGTATTTT. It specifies CASSSWGSDADTQYF.

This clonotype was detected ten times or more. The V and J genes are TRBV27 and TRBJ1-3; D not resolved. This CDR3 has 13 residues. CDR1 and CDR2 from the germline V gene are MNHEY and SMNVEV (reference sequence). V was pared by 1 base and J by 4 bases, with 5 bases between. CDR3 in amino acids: CASSLLRGNTIYF. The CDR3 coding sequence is TGTGCCAGCAGTTTATTGCGGGGAAACACCATATATTTT.

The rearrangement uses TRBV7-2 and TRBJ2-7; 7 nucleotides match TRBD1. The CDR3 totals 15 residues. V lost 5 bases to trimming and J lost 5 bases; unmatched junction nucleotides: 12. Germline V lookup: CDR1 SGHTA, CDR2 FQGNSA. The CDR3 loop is CASSQTTTGLNEQYF. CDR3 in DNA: TGTGCCAGCAGCCAGACCACGACAGGGTTGAACGAGCAGTACTTC.